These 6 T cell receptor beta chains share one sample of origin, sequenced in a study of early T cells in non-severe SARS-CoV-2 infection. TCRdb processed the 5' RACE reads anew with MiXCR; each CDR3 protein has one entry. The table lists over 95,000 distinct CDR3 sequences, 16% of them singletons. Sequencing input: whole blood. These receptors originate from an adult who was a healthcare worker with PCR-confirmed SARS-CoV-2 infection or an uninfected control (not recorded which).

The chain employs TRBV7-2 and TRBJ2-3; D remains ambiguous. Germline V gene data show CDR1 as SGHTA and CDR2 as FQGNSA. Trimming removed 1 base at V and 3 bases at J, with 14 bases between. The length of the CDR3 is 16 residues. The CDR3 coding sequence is TGTGCCAGCAGCTTAGTAGGAGTTTTGTGGACAGATACGCAGTATTTT. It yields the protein CASSLVGVLWTDTQYF.

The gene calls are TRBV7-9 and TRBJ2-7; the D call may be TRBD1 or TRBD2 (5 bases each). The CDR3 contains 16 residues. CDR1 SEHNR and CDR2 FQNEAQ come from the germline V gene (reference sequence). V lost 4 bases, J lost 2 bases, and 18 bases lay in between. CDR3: CASSSPFTGPPYEQYF. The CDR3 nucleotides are TGTGCCAGCAGCTCCCCATTTACGGGGCCCCCCTACGAGCAGTACTTC.

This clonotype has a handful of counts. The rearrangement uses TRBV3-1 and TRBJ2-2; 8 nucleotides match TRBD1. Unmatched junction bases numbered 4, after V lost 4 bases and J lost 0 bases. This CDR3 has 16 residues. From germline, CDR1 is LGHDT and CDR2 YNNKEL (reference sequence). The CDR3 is CASSRRDRSNTGELFF. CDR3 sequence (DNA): TGTGCCAGCAGCCGCCGGGACAGGTCGAACACCGGGGAGCTGTTTTTT.

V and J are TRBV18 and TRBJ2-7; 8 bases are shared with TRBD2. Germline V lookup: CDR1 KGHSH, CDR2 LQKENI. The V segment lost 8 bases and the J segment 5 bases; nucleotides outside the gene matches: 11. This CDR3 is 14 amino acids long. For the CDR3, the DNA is TGTGCCAGCACCCGAGCGGGGGTAGAGGACGAGCAGTACTTC. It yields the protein CASTRAGVEDEQYF.

DNA for the CDR3: TGTGCCAGCAGTGAGGGACTCACTGAAGCTTTCTTT. Amino acids: CASSEGLTEAFF. This chain joins TRBV6-1 and TRBJ1-1; D may be TRBD1 (5 bases). CDR3 length: 12 amino acids. The germline V gene has CDR1 MNHNS and CDR2 SASEGT. V was pared by 3 bases and J by 4 bases, with 6 bases between.

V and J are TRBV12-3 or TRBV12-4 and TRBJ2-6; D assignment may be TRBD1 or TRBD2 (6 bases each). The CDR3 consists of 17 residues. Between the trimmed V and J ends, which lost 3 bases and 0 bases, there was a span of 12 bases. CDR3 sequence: CASSLGGSSSGANVLTF. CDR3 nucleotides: TGTGCCAGCAGTTTGGGGGGCTCTAGCTCTGGGGCCAACGTCCTGACTTTC.